Listed below are T cell receptor beta chains from one sample, sequenced in a study of OX40 agonist ivuxolimab in advanced cancers. TCRdb's copy holds only in-frame clones and misses some; the assay was immunoSEQ multiplex PCR. This table has about 66,000 clones, 75% to 90% appearing once. The sample was CD4+ or CD8+ T cells sorted from blood, taken in a trial of the OX40 agonist ivuxolimab. The receptors were sampled from an adult with an advanced solid tumor such as melanoma, head and neck, liver or kidney cancer. CDR3s include the opening cysteine and the closing phenylalanine or tryptophan. D genes are given only for firm matches. The size field is filled for only some rows; it gives once, few, many or a size class.

DNA,CDR3,size,V,D,J
TGCGCCAGCAGCCAAGGCCCGGGGCCGCCAACTAATGAAAAACTGTTTTTT,CASSQGPGPPTNEKLFF,-,TRBV4-1,-,TRBJ1-4
TGCGCCAGCAGCTTGGAAGGCACCTTGAACACTGAAGCTTTCTTT,CASSLEGTLNTEAFF,-,TRBV5-1,-,TRBJ1-1
TGTGCCAGTAGTATATGGGGCAACGAGCAGTTCTTC,CASSIWGNEQFF,once,TRBV19,-,TRBJ2-1
TGTGCCTGGAGTTTTATGGGTGTAGGCCAGCCCCAGCATTTT,CAWSFMGVGQPQHF,-,TRBV30,-,TRBJ1-5
TGCACCAGCAGCCGCGGTCACTCTGGGGCCAACGTCCTGACTTTC,CTSSRGHSGANVLTF,-,TRBV1,-,TRBJ2-6
TGTGCCAGCAGTTATTTTGTGCAGTACTTC,CASSYFVQYF,once,TRBV6-9,-,TRBJ2-7
TGTGCCAGTAGTATAGGACCGTATAGCAATCAGCCCCAGCATTTT,CASSIGPYSNQPQHF,-,TRBV19,-,TRBJ1-5
TGTGCCAGTAGTTGGGGACAGGCAAAGGACGAGCAGTACTTC,CASSWGQAKDEQYF,once,TRBV19,TRBD1,TRBJ2-7
TGTGCCAGCAGTACAACAGGGGCCAGAAACATTCAGTACTTC,CASSTTGARNIQYF,-,TRBV27,TRBD1,TRBJ2-4
TGTGCCAGTAGCGGGGAATCCTACGAGCAGTACTTC,CASSGESYEQYF,-,TRBV28,TRBD2,TRBJ2-7
TGTGCCAGCAGCTTATTGGGGAAAGTCTACGAGCAGTACTTC,CASSLLGKVYEQYF,-,TRBV11-2,-,TRBJ2-7
TGTGCCAGCCCCGGACTAGGTTTAGGAGAGCAGTACTTC,CASPGLGLGEQYF,-,TRBV6-1,TRBD2,TRBJ2-7
TGTGCCAGCAGTGCCTGGGGAGACTGGGAGACCCAGTACTTC,CASSAWGDWETQYF,-,TRBV6-1,-,TRBJ2-5
TGTGCCAGCTCACCTGACGGTTACGAGCAGTACTTC,CASSPDGYEQYF,few,TRBV18,-,TRBJ2-7
TGTGCCAGTAGAGAGAGGCAGTTTAACACCGGGGAGCTGTTTTTT,CASRERQFNTGELFF,-,TRBV19,-,TRBJ2-2
TGTGCCAGCAGGTCACAGACAGGGACCCTGTCACCCCTCCACTTT,CASRSQTGTLSPLHF,-,TRBV7-9,TRBD1,TRBJ1-6
TGTGCCAGCAGCTGGGGACAGGGGATCTACGAGCAGTACTTC,CASSWGQGIYEQYF,-,TRBV5-4,TRBD1,TRBJ2-7
TGTGCCACCAGCAGAGAATTAACGGTTGAAGCTTTCTTT,CATSRELTVEAFF,-,TRBV15,-,TRBJ1-1
TGTGCCAGCAGCTTAGTTGCTGGGGGGACAAGCAATGAGCAGTTCTTC,CASSLVAGGTSNEQFF,-,TRBV11-2,-,TRBJ2-1
TGTGCCACTAGTTTCCCGGGAGGCTCAGATACGCAGTATTTT,CATSFPGGSDTQYF,-,TRBV15,TRBD2,TRBJ2-3
TGTGCCAGCAGTTACGGGTCGGAATACAATGAGCAGTTCTTC,CASSYGSEYNEQFF,-,TRBV6-5,-,TRBJ2-1
TGTGCCAGCAGCGACAGGGGGCGCGGGTACAATGAGCAGTTCTTC,CASSDRGRGYNEQFF,once,TRBV5-6,TRBD1,TRBJ2-1
TGTGCCAGCAGTTTAGGGGGCCGGCGGAATGAAAAACTGTTTTTT,CASSLGGRRNEKLFF,-,TRBV27,-,TRBJ1-4
TGTGCCAGCAGTCCGGGGAACACTGAAGCTTTCTTT,CASSPGNTEAFF,-,TRBV28,-,TRBJ1-1
TGCAGCGTCGTCGGAGCCAGTCCAGGGGGCTACACCTTC,CSVVGASPGGYTF,-,TRBV29-1,-,TRBJ1-2
TGTGCCAGCAGTGAAGATTTGGGCGTCAATCAGCCCCAGCATTTT,CASSEDLGVNQPQHF,-,TRBV6-1,-,TRBJ1-5
TGTGCCACCAAGGGCATACTAGCGGGAGCCGGCGAGCAGTACTTC,CATKGILAGAGEQYF,-,TRBV27,TRBD2,TRBJ2-7
TGTGCCAGCAGCTTAGTATTAGGAACCCAAGAGACCCAGTACTTC,CASSLVLGTQETQYF,-,TRBV7-7,-,TRBJ2-5
TGTGCCAGCAGAGTGGAGGTTTGGGAGACCCAGTACTTC,CASRVEVWETQYF,-,TRBV2,-,TRBJ2-5
TGTGCCAGCAGCTTTCTAGCGGGAGTGTTCAATGAGCAGTTCTTC,CASSFLAGVFNEQFF,-,TRBV7-6,TRBD2,TRBJ2-1
TGTGCCACCAGCAGAGAGACAGTAACGAATGAAAAACTGTTTTTT,CATSRETVTNEKLFF,once,TRBV15,-,TRBJ1-4
TGTGCCAGTAGTTCCGGTTTGACCTACGAGCAGTACTTC,CASSSGLTYEQYF,-,TRBV19,-,TRBJ2-7
TGTGCCAGTAGCTCACACGGTGGCAGGGGGCTCACTGAAGCTTTCTTT,CASSSHGGRGLTEAFF,-,TRBV19,TRBD1,TRBJ1-1
TGTGCCTGGAGCCAACGACTAGACGAGCAGTACTTC,CAWSQRLDEQYF,-,TRBV30,-,TRBJ2-7
TGTGCCAGCAAGGCGGTGCGGGACTCCCAAGAGACCCAGTACTTC,CASKAVRDSQETQYF,-,TRBV28,-,TRBJ2-5